This record covers a single T cell receptor beta chain. Its antigen is still unknown. Assay used: immunoSEQ multiplex PCR; TCRdb lists only in-frame clones, some missing. Of approximately 5,700 clones listed, almost 85% are singletons. This entry belongs to a study of follicular helper T cells after annual influenza vaccination. Points from the study as a whole: Recurrent ICOS+CD38+ cTfh clonotypes included tetramer and AIM influenza-specific ones. Plasmablast frequency change correlated with clonality change in ICOS+CD38+ cTfh.

With 3 bases clipped from V and 4 bases from J, the junction kept 5 bases outside the gene matches. The CDR3 runs to 15 residues. Per germline, CDR1 LNHDA and CDR2 SQIVND (reference sequence). Stated time point: 2015-2016 season, 7 days after influenza vaccination. Donors were community-dwelling with no influenza vaccine in the prior 6 months. The chain uses TRBV19 and TRBJ1-5, with 8 positions matching TRBD1. The sample in question was CXCR5+ CD38- circulating T follicular helper cells from blood, obtained 7 days after influenza vaccination. The subset: circulating Tfh, non-naive CD4+CXCR5+PD-1+ (ICOS+CD38+ or ICOS-CD38-). The origin of this receptor is an adult who received the influenza vaccine. The CDR3: CASSIGTGQNQPQHF. CDR3 DNA: TGTGCCAGTAGTATTGGGACAGGCCAAAATCAGCCCCAGCATTTT.